This is a list of T cell receptor beta chains from one sample in a study of T cell responses to AZD1222 COVID-19 vaccine. The repertoire was sequenced with immunoSEQ multiplex PCR; TCRdb's copy has only in-frame clones and lacks some. In the table there are roughly 90,000 clones, around 85% of which are singletons. The input for sequencing was peripheral blood, taken on day 0 of AZD1222 vaccination. The receptors originated from an adult in good health. The conserved cysteine and the conserved F or W are not part of the CDR3 here. D genes are given only for firm matches.

d_gene: TRBD1
v_gene: TRBV2
j_gene: TRBJ1-5
CDR3aa: ASRDRASNQPQH

d_gene: -
v_gene: TRBV21-1
j_gene: TRBJ2-1
CDR3aa: ASSKAQGRPSGSPRASNEQF

d_gene: -
v_gene: TRBV2
j_gene: TRBJ1-1
CDR3aa: ASSEKFSGNTEAF

d_gene: -
v_gene: TRBV6-5
j_gene: TRBJ1-1
CDR3aa: ASSSPVPRVAF

d_gene: TRBD1
v_gene: TRBV2
j_gene: TRBJ1-4
CDR3aa: ASRRQGNEKLF

d_gene: TRBD2
v_gene: TRBV20-1
j_gene: TRBJ2-3
CDR3aa: SASRPSGSSDTQY

d_gene: -
v_gene: TRBV6-6
j_gene: TRBJ1-1
CDR3aa: ASSYGDREAEAF

d_gene: TRBD2
v_gene: TRBV27
j_gene: TRBJ2-3
CDR3aa: ASSRSGRYYTQY

d_gene: -
v_gene: TRBV15
j_gene: TRBJ2-6
CDR3aa: ATSREVSSGANVLT

d_gene: TRBD2
v_gene: TRBV19
j_gene: TRBJ2-7
CDR3aa: ASSIGSLADYEQY

d_gene: TRBD2
v_gene: TRBV18
j_gene: TRBJ2-2
CDR3aa: ASSPQTSGSPNTGELF

d_gene: -
v_gene: TRBV11-2
j_gene: TRBJ1-4
CDR3aa: ASTGTTVGEKLF

d_gene: -
v_gene: TRBV19
j_gene: TRBJ1-4
CDR3aa: ASSPGSGATNEKLF

d_gene: -
v_gene: TRBV18
j_gene: TRBJ2-1
CDR3aa: ASSPSGPEQF

d_gene: TRBD2
v_gene: TRBV30
j_gene: TRBJ2-4
CDR3aa: AWSGTSGLLAKNIQY

d_gene: -
v_gene: TRBV6-2/TRBV6-3
j_gene: TRBJ1-6
CDR3aa: ASSYRVGNSPLH

d_gene: TRBD2
v_gene: TRBV11-2
j_gene: TRBJ2-7
CDR3aa: ASSFGRPGLAGREQY